The clone carrying this T cell receptor beta chain was recorded a few times. Time point of the sample: persistent/refractory GD, antithyroid drugs over 5 years with positive TRAb. Researchers made the TCR library from RNA that was extracted from PBMCs. Through Arm-PCR of CDR3 regions and iRepertoire HTBI primers, TCR beta libraries were built. TCRdb re-called the multiplex PCR reads through MiXCR, storing one row per CDR3 protein. The sample lists around 460,000 distinct CDR3 sequences, approximately 23% occurring once. The sample originates from a study of regulatory T cells in long-lasting Graves disease. The TCR comes from a female donor with Graves disease. The sample was peripheral blood mononuclear cells (PBMCs), taken when the disease was refractory, from a patient treated with antithyroid drugs.

The chain's CDR3 is CSAILGGETQYF. CDR3 nucleotides: TGCAGTGCCATTCTTGGAGGGGAGACCCAGTACTTC. The rearrangement joins TRBV20-1 to TRBJ2-5; D is perhaps TRBD2 (6 bases). The CDR3 extends over 12 amino acids. Germline assignment: CDR1 DFQATT and CDR2 SNEGSKA (reference sequence). Trimming took off 6 bases at V and 5 bases at J, with 13 bases between the two ends.